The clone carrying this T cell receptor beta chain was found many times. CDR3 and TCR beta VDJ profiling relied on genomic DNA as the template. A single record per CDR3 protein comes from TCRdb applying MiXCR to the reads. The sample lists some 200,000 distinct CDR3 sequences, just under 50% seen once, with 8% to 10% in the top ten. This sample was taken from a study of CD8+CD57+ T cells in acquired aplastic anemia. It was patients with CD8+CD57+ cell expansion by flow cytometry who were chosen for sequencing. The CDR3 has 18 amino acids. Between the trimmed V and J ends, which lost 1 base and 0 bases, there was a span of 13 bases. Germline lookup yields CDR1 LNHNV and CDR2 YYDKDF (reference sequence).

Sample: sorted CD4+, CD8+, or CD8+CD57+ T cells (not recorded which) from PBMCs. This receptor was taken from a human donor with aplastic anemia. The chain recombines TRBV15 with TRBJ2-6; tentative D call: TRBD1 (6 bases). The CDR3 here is CATSRGGGTNSGANVLTF. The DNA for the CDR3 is TGTGCCACCAGCAGAGGAGGGGGAACAAACTCTGGGGCCAACGTCCTGACTTTC.